The clone carrying this T cell receptor (beta chain) occurred many times. The record originates from a study of T cells in Graves' hyperthyroidism and ophthalmopathy. Study in general: Before any treatment, at initial diagnosis, peripheral blood was collected.

Lactation, pregnancy, other autoimmune disease or uncontrolled infection led to exclusion of patients. Over 8 ml fresh peripheral blood yielded the PBMCs. V lost 2 bases and J lost 4, with 6 bases in between. Germline values: CDR1 LGHNA, CDR2 YNFKEQ. CDR3 length equals 13 residues. Amplified regions were TCR beta CDR3 sequences from RNA transcripts. The TCR CDR3 first-round RT-PCR relied on the HTBI primer set. TCRdb re-derived calls from the multiplex PCR reads in MiXCR, one entry per CDR3 protein. The table lists 500,000 to 650,000 distinct CDR3 sequences, approximately 17% of them singletons. The TCR sequence derives from a woman aged 18-35 years with Graves' ophthalmopathy. This chain connects TRBV4-2 to TRBJ1-3, with D hard to call. The sequencing sample was made of blood. CDR3 coding DNA: TGTGCCAGCAGCCAAAGGACCGGAAACACCATATATTTT. Translating it yields CASSQRTGNTIYF.